This T cell receptor beta chain was recovered during a study of T cell repertoires in cytomegalovirus infection. One entry per CDR3 protein results from TCRdb running MiXCR on the reads. The repertoire holds 640,000 or so distinct CDR3 sequences, around 35% seen once, with 15% to 20% in the top ten. Study-level findings and limits: CMV carriers with the relevant HLA were identified by cumulative public TCR beta family frequency.

This clonotype has a handful of counts. Antigen: not known. The CDR3 covers 14 residues. V was cut by 2 bases and J by 1 base, with 8 bases left in between. Germline V gene data show CDR1 as KGHSH and CDR2 as LQKENI. The rearrangement uses TRBV18 and TRBJ2-5; no firm D call. The TCR was taken from a human donor in good health (CMV status not recorded). Some clones in this sample may be carry-over from other donors' samples. The sample was cultured PBMCs, taken from culture after CMV antigen stimulation. The CDR3 DNA reads TGTGCCAGCTCACCAGGAGTTTCCCAAGAGACCCAGTACTTC. It codes for CASSPGVSQETQYF.